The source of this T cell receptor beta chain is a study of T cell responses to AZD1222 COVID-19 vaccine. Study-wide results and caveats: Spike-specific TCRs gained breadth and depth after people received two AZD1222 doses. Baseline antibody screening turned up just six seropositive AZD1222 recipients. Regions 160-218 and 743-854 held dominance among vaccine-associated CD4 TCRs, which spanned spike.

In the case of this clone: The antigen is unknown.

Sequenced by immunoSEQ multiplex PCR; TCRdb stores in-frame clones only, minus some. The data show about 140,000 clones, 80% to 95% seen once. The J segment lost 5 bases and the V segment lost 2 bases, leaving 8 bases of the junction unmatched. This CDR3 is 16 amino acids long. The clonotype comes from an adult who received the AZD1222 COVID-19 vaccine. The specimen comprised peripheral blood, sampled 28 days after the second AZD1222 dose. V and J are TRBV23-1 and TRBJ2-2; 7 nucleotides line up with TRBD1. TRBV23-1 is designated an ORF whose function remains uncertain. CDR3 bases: TGCGCCAGCAGTCAACCTACCGACAGGGAAACCGGGGAGCTGTTTTTT. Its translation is CASSQPTDRETGELFF.